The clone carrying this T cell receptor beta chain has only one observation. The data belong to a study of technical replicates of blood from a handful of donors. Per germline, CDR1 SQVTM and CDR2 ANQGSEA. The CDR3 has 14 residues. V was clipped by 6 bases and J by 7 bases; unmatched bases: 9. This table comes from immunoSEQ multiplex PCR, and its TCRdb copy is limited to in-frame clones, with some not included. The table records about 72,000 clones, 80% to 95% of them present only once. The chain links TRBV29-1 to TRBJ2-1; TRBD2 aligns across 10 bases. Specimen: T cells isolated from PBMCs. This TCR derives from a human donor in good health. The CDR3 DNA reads TGCAGCGTCGACACTAGCGGGATTGGGAATGAGCAGTTCTTC. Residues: CSVDTSGIGNEQFF.